A single sample is the source of the 10 T cell receptor beta chains below, sequenced in a study of shared clonotypes between healthy human individuals. TCRdb keeps only in-frame clones here, not all; method: immunoSEQ multiplex PCR. The data hold millions of clones, with 95% observed a single time. Sequencing used naive CD4+ T cells sorted from blood. The subset: CD45RA+ positively selected. These receptors were obtained from a man between 18 and 35 years old in good health.

The chain joins TRBV5-6 to TRBJ1-6, with D hard to call. V dropped 0 bases and J dropped 11 bases, with 18 bases sitting between them. Germline lookup yields CDR1 SGHDT and CDR2 YYEEEE. The CDR3 loop spans 16 amino acids. CDR3 in amino acids: CASSLGRVEALAPLHF. CDR3 bases: TGTGCCAGCAGCTTGGGGAGGGTAGAGGCATTGGCACCCCTCCACTTT.

The chain links TRBV25-1 to TRBJ2-7; D uncertain. Germline V gene sequence: CDR1 MGHDK, CDR2 SYGVNS. This CDR3 is built from 11 residues. Trimming pared 3 bases from V and 10 bases from J, leaving 10 bases between. The DNA for the CDR3 is TGTGCCAGCAGTGAGAACAAGAAACAGTACTTC. It yields the protein CASSENKKQYF.

The chain has TRBV5-4 and TRBJ2-5, with a weak D call TRBD2 (5 bases). This CDR3 is 12 amino acids long. Germline V lookup: CDR1 SGHNT, CDR2 YYREEE (reference sequence). The V and J ends lost 6 bases and 7 bases respectively, with 13 bases between them. The CDR3 loop reads CASNLLEGTQYF. CDR3 bases: TGTGCCAGCAACTTACTAGAAGGGACCCAGTACTTC.

This clone was seen a single time. This chain uses TRBV6-1 with TRBJ2-3, with D possibly being TRBD2 (6 bases). This CDR3 has 14 residues. Trimming took 8 bases from V and 4 from J, leaving 16 bases between them. CDR1 and CDR2 (germline): MNHNS, SASEGT. Written as DNA, the CDR3 is TGTGCCAGCTTAAGGAGGGCACCGGCAGATACGCAGTATTTT. The encoded protein is CASLRRAPADTQYF.

As regards this clone: The same CDR3 also results from other DNA sequences found in this sample. This chain joins TRBV6-5 and TRBJ1-1, with 7 positions matching TRBD1. The CDR3 covers 14 residues. CDR1 is MNHEY and CDR2 is SVGAGI in the germline V gene. V gave up 2 bases and J gave up 1 base; unmatched junction bases: 1. CDR3 in DNA: TGTGCCAGCAGTTACGACAGGGCGAACACTGAAGCTTTCTTT. This codes for CASSYDRANTEAFF.

The chain is built from TRBV5-1 and TRBJ2-5, with TRBD2 matching 7 bases. The CDR3 sequence is 14 residues long. The germline gives CDR1 SGHRS, CDR2 YFSETQ. Trimming took 2 bases from V and 1 from J; bases not matched to a gene: 2. The CDR3 loop reads CASSLLASQETQYF. Written as DNA, the CDR3 is TGCGCCAGCAGCTTACTAGCGAGCCAAGAGACCCAGTACTTC.

The rearrangement uses TRBV2 and TRBJ1-6; maybe TRBD1 (6 bases). The V and J ends lost 6 bases and 4 bases respectively, with 13 bases between them. The CDR3 extends over 15 amino acids. The germline V gene has CDR1 SNHLY and CDR2 FYNNEI. The DNA of the CDR3 is TGTGCCAGCAGCGGACAGCAACCATATAATTCACCCCTCCACTTT. This translates into CASSGQQPYNSPLHF.

The chain links TRBV7-6 to TRBJ2-7; 13 nucleotides align to TRBD2. The CDR3 runs 14 residues. Germline assignment: CDR1 SGHVS and CDR2 FNYEAQ. Germline trimming cut 3 bases from V and 6 bases from J; bases unmatched to any gene: 2. The CDR3 reads CASSFGLAGAEQYF. DNA of the CDR3: TGTGCCAGCAGCTTCGGACTAGCGGGAGCCGAGCAGTACTTC.

This rearrangement joins TRBV7-2 to TRBJ2-7; 12 bases match TRBD2. The CDR3 covers 16 residues. Trimming cost V 5 bases and J 1 base; bases outside gene matches: 6. Germline CDR1 is SGHTA and CDR2 is FQGNSA. CDR3 bases: TGTGCCAGCAGCCCGATGACTAGCGGGGGATCCTACGAGCAGTACTTC. It encodes CASSPMTSGGSYEQYF. Variable domain in full (rest from reference TRBV7-2 and TRBJ2-7): GAGVSQSPSNKVTEKGKDVELRCDPISGHTALYWYRQSLGQGLEFLIYFQGNSAPDKSGLPSDRFSAERTGGSVSTLTIQRTQQEDSAVYLCASSPMTSGGSYEQYFGPGTRLTVT.

The chain's CDR3 is CASSLLADEQYF. As DNA, the CDR3 is TGTGCCAGCAGTTTACTAGCTGACGAGCAGTACTTC. The V and J genes are TRBV6-6 and TRBJ2-7; TRBD2 is a possible D gene (6 bases). CDR1 and CDR2 from the germline V gene are MNHNY and SVGAGI (reference sequence). This CDR3 has 12 amino acids. The V and J ends lost 4 bases and 5 bases respectively, with 9 bases between them.